This T cell receptor (beta chain) came from a study of blood T cell repertoires in COVID-19. In the original processing: Reference gene primer amplification gave estimated nucleated cell counts. Produced via immunoSEQ multiplex PCR; TCRdb's table is partial and in-frame only. That table is the source of V, J and clone size, and D and trimming were worked out from the DNA. Found here are roughly 76,000 clones, 60% to 85% of them singletons; the top ten hold over 20%. The CDR3 length is 14 residues. Germline V gene data show CDR1 as MDHEN and CDR2 as SYDVKM. Trimming took 11 bases from V and 3 from J, leaving 17 bases between them.

The V and J genes are TRBV28 and TRBJ1-5, with D possibly matching TRBD1 (5 bases). The TCR sequence derives from a man between 65 and 85 years old with acute or convalescent COVID-19. Sequenced sample: peripheral blood. CDR3 sequence: CAGAVGGNNQPQHF. In DNA form, the CDR3 reads TGTGCCGGGGCAGTCGGGGGTAACAATCAGCCCCAGCATTTT. Using reference TRBV28 and TRBJ1-5 for the parts outside the CDR3, the full variable domain is DVKVTQSSRYLVKRTGEKVFLECVQDMDHENMFWYRQDPGLGLRLIYFSYDVKMKEKGDIPEGYSVSREKKERFSLILESASTNQTSMYLCAGAVGGNNQPQHFGDGTRLSIL.